This paragraph covers one T cell receptor beta chain sequence. V dropped 2 bases and J dropped 2 bases, with 12 bases sitting between them. The CDR3 runs to 15 residues. Germline V CDR1 and CDR2: LNHDA, SQIVND (reference sequence). The sample is drawn from a study of blood T cell repertoires in COVID-19. The wider study: Acute and convalescent COVID-19 samples came from the United States, Italy and Spain. In each case, the material was cDNA or gDNA derived from T cells, B-cell-depleted T cells, or PBMCs.

Data came from immunoSEQ multiplex PCR; TCRdb stores just in-frame clones and leaves some out. The table includes roughly 250,000 clones, around 90% detected once. This study enrolled people aged about 18 to 100 from about 26 US geographic areas. Cohort allocation depended upon clinical history that participants reported. This sequence was found in a human donor in a cohort exposed to, infected with or recovered from COVID-19 (not recorded which). The donor label of this sample is uncertain. V is TRBV19 and J is TRBJ2-5; a weak D match, TRBD1 (6 bases). Input material: PBMCs or T cells enriched from blood (not recorded which). The CDR3 DNA reads as TGTGCCAGTAGTATACAGGGGAGAAATCAAGAGACCCAGTACTTC. This encodes CASSIQGRNQETQYF.